Presented here are 5 T cell receptor beta chains from one specimen sequenced in a study of T cells in Graves' hyperthyroidism and ophthalmopathy. Researchers took RNA transcripts and amplified the TCR beta CDR3 regions from them. HTBI primers were the set used in a first-round RT-PCR of the TCR CDR3. TCRdb reprocessed the multiplex PCR reads with MiXCR, giving one entry per CDR3 protein. The data show about 640,000 distinct CDR3 sequences, around 21% seen once. Sequencing was carried out using blood. All receptors derive from a man in his thirties or forties with Graves' ophthalmopathy.

This clonotype has at least ten counts. This chain links TRBV3-1 with TRBJ2-7; D gene uncertain. The CDR3 is 13 residues long. V was cut by 0 bases and J by 4 bases, with 7 bases left in between. Germline V gene data show CDR1 as LGHDT and CDR2 as YNNKEL (reference sequence). The CDR3 coding sequence is TGTGCCAGCAGCCAAGATCAAGGGTACGAGCAGTACTTC. Its protein product is CASSQDQGYEQYF.

The chain uses TRBV15 and TRBJ1-5; a possible D gene is TRBD1 (6 bases). CDR3 length equals 14 residues. Trimming left V 7 bases short and J 7 bases short, with 17 bases between. CDR1 is LNHNV and CDR2 is YYDKDF in the germline V gene (reference sequence). CDR3 coding DNA: TGTGCCACCAACAACGACGGGGGGCCACAGCCCCAGCATTTT. Its protein is CATNNDGGPQPQHF.

The DNA for the CDR3 is TGCAGCGTGGGACGCCGTGGAGACTATGGCTACACCTTC. This codes for CSVGRRGDYGYTF. The chain recombines TRBV29-1 with TRBJ1-2; perhaps TRBD1 as D (5 bases). V was shortened by 6 bases and J by 3 bases, with 14 bases between the two germline ends. The germline CDR1 and CDR2 sequences are SQVTM and ANQGSEA. The length of the CDR3 is 13 residues.

This clonotype was detected many times. The V call is TRBV12-3 or TRBV12-4, the J call TRBJ1-5, with D possibly being TRBD1 (5 bases). This CDR3 spans 14 amino acids. V lost 7 bases and J 6 bases, leaving 16 bases between the germline ends. The CDR3 DNA follows: TGTGCCAGCACCTGGGACTATACTTTTCAGCCCCAGCATTTT. Translating it yields CASTWDYTFQPQHF.

In its sample, this clonotype was seen a few times. The CDR3 nucleotides read TGTGCCAGCAGTCGGGTGTTACAAGAGGTGGAGACCCAGTACTTC. Translated, it gives CASSRVLQEVETQYF. V and J are TRBV3-1 and TRBJ2-5; D ambiguous. Trimming stripped 6 bases from V and 5 bases from J, with 19 bases between. CDR3 length: 15 amino acids. Germline-derived CDR1 and CDR2 are LGHDT and YNNKEL (reference sequence).